This T cell receptor (beta chain) emerged from a study of OX40 agonist ivuxolimab in advanced cancers. Concerning the study at large: The costimulatory receptor OX40 (CD134) was targeted by ivuxolimab, a fully human IgG2 agonistic monoclonal antibody. Intravenous ivuxolimab was administered to patients every 2 weeks at six dose levels: 0.01, 0.1, 0.3, 1.5, 3 and 10 mg/kg. Of the roughly 51 patients in dose escalation, 19 had hepatocellular carcinoma, about 15 had melanoma, 9 had renal cell carcinoma and 9 had head and neck cancer. In the dose-escalation cohort, 82.7% of patients were male, and the mean age was around 60 years, with a range of roughly 23 to 85. Patients were allowed to have had prior anti-PD-1, anti-PD-L1 or anti-CTLA-4 therapy, and around 41% of the dose-escalation patients had previously received checkpoint inhibitors. Partial responses occurred in three dose-escalation patients, of whom one had hepatocellular carcinoma and two had cutaneous melanoma. Peripheral TCRbeta sequencing was intended to test whether TCR sequence diversity was altered and clonal T-cell expansion was caused by ivuxolimab. The paper covers the monotherapy dose-escalation part of the phase I ivuxolimab trial, which included N of about 50 patients. Beyond this particular receptor, the publication reports: At doses from 0.1 to 3.0 mg/kg, clonal expansion was seen in both CD4+ and CD8+ blood T cells between baseline and week 6. Antigen specificity was not determined for the clonally expanded peripheral T cells. Low levels of normalized T-cell clonal expansion were also seen in some patients who did not respond. In the 0.1-3.0 mg/kg groups, partial responders had among the lowest normalized peripheral clonal expansion, particularly in CD8+ T cells. After ivuxolimab, expanded clones were on average more numerous among CD8+ T cells than among CD4+ T cells.

Patients with a history of autoimmune disease or receiving systemic immunosuppression were excluded from the trial. Peripheral blood for TCR sequencing was collected from all dose cohorts at baseline, on cycle 4 day 1, and on cycle 7 day 1. Samples came from an open-label, multicenter, first-in-human phase I dose-escalation trial of ivuxolimab. Adults with locally advanced or metastatic melanoma, renal cell carcinoma, hepatocellular carcinoma or head and neck squamous cell carcinoma were enrolled in the trial. Before TCR sequencing, CD4+ and CD8+ T cells were separately sorted from peripheral blood. CDR1 and CDR2 (MNHEY, SVGAGI) derive from the germline V gene. The CDR3 holds 15 amino acids from the cysteine to the phenylalanine. The sequence is cut down to CDR3 DNA, 45 bases in frame from base 1. Genomic DNA was extracted from sorted cells for sequencing of the TCRbeta CDR3 region. TCRbeta CDR3 regions were sequenced using the immunoSEQ Assay. The source is immuneACCESS, and TCRdb retained only in-frame sequences with V and J called. Part of the clones is not carried over; for the studies checked, unresolved V genes explain less than half of this, and the remainder is unexplained. For this sample the table gives about 32,000 clones, of which 65% to 85% were detected only once. The ten largest account for approximately 20% of the sample.

In regard to this clone: The clone's antigen remains unknown. The record has no base qualities; no much larger clone is one base away.

The sample in question was CD4+ or CD8+ T cells sorted from blood, obtained in a trial of the OX40 agonist ivuxolimab. The source of this sequence is an adult with an advanced solid tumor such as melanoma, head and neck, liver or kidney cancer. The chain was built from TRBV6-5 and TRBJ2-5; a stretch of 8 junction bases matches TRBD1. The DNA end lines up better with TRBJ2-7; the J call may be wrong. This receptor carries the CDR3 CASSPTGAGSGEQYF. The bases are TGTGCCAGCTCACCGACAGGGGCGGGTAGCGGCGAGCAGTACTTC.